Below are 2 T cell receptor beta chains sequenced from a single sample in a study of blood T cell repertoires in COVID-19. Repertoires were generated with immunoSEQ multiplex PCR, while TCRdb's copy carries only in-frame clones and drops some. The sample has roughly 200,000 clones; under 85% are singletons. The sequenced material came from peripheral blood. The receptors were sampled from a woman aged 25 to 45 with COVID-19, enrolled during active disease.

The chain joins TRBV6-5 to TRBJ2-7, with 8 positions matching TRBD2. CDR3 length equals 13 residues. Germline CDR1 is MNHEY and CDR2 is SVGAGI. After removal of 0 bases from V and 10 bases from J, the junction contained 5 bases not matched to a gene. The CDR3 spells CASSYSRGEGQYF. The CDR3 nucleotides read TGTGCCAGCAGTTACTCGCGGGGGGAGGGTCAGTACTTC.

The rearrangement joins TRBV12-5 to TRBJ1-5; D is perhaps TRBD1 (6 bases). The germline V gene encodes CDR1 LGHNT and CDR2 FRNRAP. The CDR3 length is 16 residues. V was shortened by 0 bases and J by 2 bases, with 11 bases between the two germline ends. Written as DNA, the CDR3 is TGTGCTAGTGGTTTGGTAGATCACAGGGGCAATCAGCCCCAGCATTTT. The encoded protein is CASGLVDHRGNQPQHF.